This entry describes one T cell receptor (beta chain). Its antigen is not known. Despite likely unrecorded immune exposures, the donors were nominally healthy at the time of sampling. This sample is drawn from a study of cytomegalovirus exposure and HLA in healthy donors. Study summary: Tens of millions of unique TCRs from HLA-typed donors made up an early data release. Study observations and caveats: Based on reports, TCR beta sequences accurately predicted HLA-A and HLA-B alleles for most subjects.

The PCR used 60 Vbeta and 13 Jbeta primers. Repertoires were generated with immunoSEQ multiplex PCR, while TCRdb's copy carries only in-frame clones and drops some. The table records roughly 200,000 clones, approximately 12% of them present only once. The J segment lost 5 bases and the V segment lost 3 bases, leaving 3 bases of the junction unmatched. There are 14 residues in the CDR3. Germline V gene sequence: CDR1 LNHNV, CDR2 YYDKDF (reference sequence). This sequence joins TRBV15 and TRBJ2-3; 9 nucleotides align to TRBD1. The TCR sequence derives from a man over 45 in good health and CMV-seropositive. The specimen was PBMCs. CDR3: CATSSTGGIDTQYF. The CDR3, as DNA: TGTGCCACCAGCAGCACAGGGGGCATAGATACGCAGTATTTT.